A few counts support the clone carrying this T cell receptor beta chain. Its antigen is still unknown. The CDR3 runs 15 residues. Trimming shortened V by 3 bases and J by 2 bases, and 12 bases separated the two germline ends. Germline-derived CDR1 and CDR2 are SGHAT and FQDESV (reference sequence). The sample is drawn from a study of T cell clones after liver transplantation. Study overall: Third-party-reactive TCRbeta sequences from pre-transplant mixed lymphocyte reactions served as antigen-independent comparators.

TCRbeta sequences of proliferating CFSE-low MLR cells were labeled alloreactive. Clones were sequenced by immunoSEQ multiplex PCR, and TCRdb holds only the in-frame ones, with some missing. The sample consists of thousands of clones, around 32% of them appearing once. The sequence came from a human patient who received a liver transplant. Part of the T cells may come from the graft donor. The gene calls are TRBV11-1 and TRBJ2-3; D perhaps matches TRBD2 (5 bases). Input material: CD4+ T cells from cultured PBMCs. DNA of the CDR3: TGTGCCAGCAGCTTCAGGAGCGGCCCCACAGATACGCAGTATTTT. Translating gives CASSFRSGPTDTQYF. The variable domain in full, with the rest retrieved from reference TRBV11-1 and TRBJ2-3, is EAEVAQSPRYKITEKSQAVAFWCDPISGHATLYWYRQILGQGPELLVQFQDESVVDDSQLPKDRFSAERLKGVDSTLKIQPAELGDSAMYLCASSFRSGPTDTQYFGPGTRLTVL.